The sequence of this T cell receptor (beta chain) was determined in a study of T cell responses to AZD1222 COVID-19 vaccine. Points from the study as a whole: Every sample of the repertoires postdated the peak T cell response. Spike-wide coverage was observed for vaccine-associated CD4 TCRs, with dominant responses at 160-218 and 743-854.

Germline assignment: CDR1 MNHEY and CDR2 SVGAGI. J gave up 6 bases and V 7 bases, and 9 bases lay outside the gene matches. The CDR3 covers 14 residues. To note about this clone: Its matching antigen is unknown.

Method: immunoSEQ multiplex PCR; TCRdb's copy keeps in-frame clones and lacks some. Of 150,000 to 200,000 clones in the sample, approximately 94% are singletons; the top ten hold 3.6%. The rearrangement joins TRBV6-5 to TRBJ2-7; 10 bases map to TRBD2. The sequencing used peripheral blood, collected 28 days after the second dose of the MenACWY control vaccine. The clonotype originates from an adult who received the MenACWY meningococcal vaccine as a control. The CDR3, as DNA: TGTGCCAGCAAGCTAGCGGGAGCCGTCGGCGAGCAGTACTTC. This sequence encodes CASKLAGAVGEQYF.